Listed below are T cell receptor beta chains from one sample, sequenced in a study of regulatory T cells in long-lasting Graves disease. Via MiXCR, TCRdb re-called the multiplex PCR reads, giving one row per CDR3 protein. The sample holds 350,000 to 450,000 distinct CDR3 sequences, 12% seen once. These data also featured in a second study, about T cells in Graves' hyperthyroidism and ophthalmopathy.

The sequences come from peripheral blood mononuclear cells (PBMCs), collected at new diagnosis, from a patient treated with antithyroid drugs. The source of these receptors is a woman aged 18-35 years with Graves disease. The CDR3 runs from the conserved cysteine through the conserved F or W. Each record gives: clone size, D gene, J gene, V gene, CDR3 protein, CDR3 DNA. A D gene is named only where the DNA matches it firmly. Only part of the rows carry a size: once, few, many, or a class if the clone is expanded.

size: many; D: NA; J: TRBJ2-5; V: TRBV28; CDR3: CASSLGETLQETQYF; DNA: TGTGCCAGCAGTCTAGGGGAGACACTTCAAGAGACCCAGTACTTC
size: many; D: NA; J: TRBJ2-5; V: TRBV24-1; CDR3: CATSDMGLQETQYF; DNA: TGTGCCACCAGTGATATGGGACTCCAAGAGACCCAGTACTTC
size: many; D: TRBD2; J: TRBJ2-5; V: TRBV6-2/TRBV6-3; CDR3: CASSYSTSGSETQYF; DNA: TGTGCCAGCAGTTACTCGACTAGCGGGAGCGAGACCCAGTACTTC
size: few; D: NA; J: TRBJ2-1; V: TRBV10-3; CDR3: CAISEGPPGDNEQFF; DNA: TGTGCCATCAGTGAGGGCCCCCCAGGGGACAATGAGCAGTTCTTC
size: many; D: TRBD1; J: TRBJ2-2; V: TRBV11-3; CDR3: CASSDDRGSGAGELFF; DNA: TGTGCCAGCAGCGACGACAGGGGTTCGGGAGCCGGGGAGCTGTTTTTT
size: NA; D: TRBD2; J: TRBJ2-5; V: TRBV2; CDR3: CASSGTSGGARETQYF; DNA: TGTGCCAGCAGTGGGACTAGCGGGGGGGCCCGCGAGACCCAGTACTTC
size: NA; D: TRBD1; J: TRBJ2-7; V: TRBV4-1; CDR3: CASFENGTGSLEQYF; DNA: TGCGCTAGCTTTGAGAACGGGACAGGGTCTTTAGAGCAGTACTTC
size: many; D: TRBD1; J: TRBJ2-5; V: TRBV2; CDR3: CASTGTGRETQYF; DNA: TGTGCCAGCACAGGGACAGGGAGAGAGACCCAGTACTTC
size: many; D: NA; J: TRBJ1-5; V: TRBV28; CDR3: CASSLYIWQPQHF; DNA: TGTGCCAGCAGTTTATACATTTGGCAGCCCCAGCATTTT
size: many; D: TRBD1; J: TRBJ2-7; V: TRBV28; CDR3: CASRGTELYEQYF; DNA: TGTGCCAGCAGGGGGACAGAACTATACGAGCAGTACTTC
size: many; D: NA; J: TRBJ1-1; V: TRBV9; CDR3: CASSVGGEWLDTEAFF; DNA: TGTGCCAGCAGCGTAGGAGGGGAGTGGCTCGACACTGAAGCTTTCTTT
size: few; D: NA; J: TRBJ2-1; V: TRBV24-1; CDR3: CATSAALPGNEQFF; DNA: TGTGCCACCAGTGCAGCTCTTCCGGGCAATGAGCAGTTCTTC
size: many; D: NA; J: TRBJ2-1; V: TRBV5-1; CDR3: CASSPGDGKWNEQFF; DNA: TGCGCCAGCAGCCCTGGGGACGGAAAATGGAATGAGCAGTTCTTC
size: many; D: TRBD2; J: TRBJ2-1; V: TRBV29-1; CDR3: CSVEDPGLADPYNEQFF; DNA: TGCAGCGTTGAAGACCCGGGACTAGCGGACCCCTACAATGAGCAGTTCTTC
size: many; D: NA; J: TRBJ2-1; V: TRBV18; CDR3: CASSPPSRRNEQFF; DNA: TGTGCCAGCTCACCACCTTCCAGGCGGAATGAGCAGTTCTTC
size: many; D: NA; J: TRBJ2-1; V: TRBV11-2; CDR3: CASSFTSGRSSYNEQFF; DNA: TGTGCCAGCAGCTTCACTTCAGGGCGGAGCTCCTACAATGAGCAGTTCTTC
size: many; D: NA; J: TRBJ1-2; V: TRBV29-1; CDR3: CSVERSDNYGYTF; DNA: TGCAGCGTTGAAAGGTCAGATAACTATGGCTACACCTTC
size: many; D: NA; J: TRBJ1-2; V: TRBV7-9; CDR3: CASSLSGLGGYTF; DNA: TGTGCCAGCAGCTTATCAGGTTTGGGTGGCTACACCTTC
size: few; D: NA; J: TRBJ2-5; V: TRBV6-1; CDR3: CASLARSRGRLLDQETQYF; DNA: TGTGCCAGCCTGGCCCGAAGTAGGGGGAGGCTTCTTGACCAAGAGACCCAGTACTTC
size: many; D: NA; J: TRBJ1-1; V: TRBV7-9; CDR3: CASSIGPLNTEAFF; DNA: TGCGCCAGCAGCATAGGACCGTTGAACACTGAAGCTTTCTTT
size: many; D: TRBD1; J: TRBJ2-3; V: TRBV13; CDR3: CASSSWDRATDTQYF; DNA: TGTGCCAGCAGCTCGTGGGACAGGGCTACAGATACGCAGTATTTT
size: many; D: NA; J: TRBJ2-3; V: TRBV5-8; CDR3: CASSPFAGRVTDTQYF; DNA: TGTGCCAGCAGCCCATTCGCCGGTAGGGTCACAGATACGCAGTATTTT
size: many; D: TRBD2; J: TRBJ2-7; V: TRBV29-1; CDR3: CSVKLRLAISYEQYF; DNA: TGCAGCGTCAAGTTGCGACTAGCCATTTCTTACGAGCAGTACTTC
size: few; D: TRBD1; J: TRBJ1-1; V: TRBV29-1; CDR3: CSVGGGTGVAEAFF; DNA: TGCAGCGTTGGAGGTGGGACAGGGGTGGCTGAAGCTTTCTTT
size: many; D: NA; J: TRBJ1-1; V: TRBV11-2; CDR3: CASSDPGEGPYTEAFF; DNA: TGTGCCAGCAGCGATCCAGGGGAAGGTCCTTACACTGAAGCTTTCTTT
size: many; D: NA; J: TRBJ2-5; V: TRBV20-1; CDR3: CSARGPGETQYF; DNA: TGCAGTGCTAGAGGGCCGGGTGAGACCCAGTACTTC
size: many; D: NA; J: TRBJ2-1; V: TRBV6-5; CDR3: CASSYSGGKVSYNEQFF; DNA: TGTGCCAGCAGTTACTCTGGGGGAAAGGTATCCTACAATGAGCAGTTCTTC
size: NA; D: NA; J: TRBJ1-1; V: TRBV24-1; CDR3: CATSDHDGNEAFF; DNA: TGTGCCACCAGTGACCATGACGGGAATGAAGCTTTCTTT
size: NA; D: TRBD1; J: TRBJ1-3; V: TRBV7-9; CDR3: CASSRSGGRRNTIYF; DNA: TGTGCCAGCAGCCGCTCAGGGGGCAGGAGAAACACCATATATTTT
size: many; D: NA; J: TRBJ2-3; V: TRBV7-3; CDR3: CASSSSNVGLTDTQYF; DNA: TGTGCCAGCAGCTCGTCAAATGTAGGGTTGACAGATACGCAGTATTTT
size: many; D: TRBD2; J: TRBJ2-2; V: TRBV2; CDR3: CASKGLAGGKNTGELFF; DNA: TGTGCCAGCAAGGGACTAGCGGGAGGGAAGAACACCGGGGAGCTGTTTTTT
size: few; D: NA; J: TRBJ1-5; V: TRBV20-1; CDR3: CSARDAHGESNQPQHF; DNA: TGCAGTGCTAGAGATGCCCACGGGGAGAGCAATCAGCCCCAGCATTTT
size: few; D: NA; J: TRBJ2-1; V: TRBV2; CDR3: CASSAMYNEQFF; DNA: TGTGCCAGCAGTGCGATGTACAATGAGCAGTTCTTC
size: NA; D: NA; J: TRBJ1-2; V: TRBV2; CDR3: CASSDLSGVERGYTF; DNA: TGTGCCAGCAGTGACCTGTCAGGGGTTGAGCGTGGCTACACCTTC
size: many; D: NA; J: TRBJ1-5; V: TRBV28; CDR3: CASSSRGGIEQPQHF; DNA: TGTGCCAGCAGTTCCCGGGGGGGGATAGAGCAGCCCCAGCATTTT
size: many; D: NA; J: TRBJ2-3; V: TRBV11-2; CDR3: CASSLLTSRDTQYF; DNA: TGTGCCAGCAGCTTACTCACGAGCCGGGATACGCAGTATTTT
size: many; D: NA; J: TRBJ1-2; V: TRBV20-1; CDR3: CSALTGLSGYTF; DNA: TGCAGTGCTTTAACAGGGCTCTCAGGCTACACCTTC
size: NA; D: NA; J: TRBJ1-6; V: TRBV19; CDR3: CASSISLNSPLHF; DNA: TGTGCCAGTAGTATCAGCTTAAATTCACCCCTCCACTTT
size: NA; D: NA; J: TRBJ1-5; V: TRBV27; CDR3: CASSASSGSFSNQPQHF; DNA: TGTGCCAGCAGTGCATCTTCGGGCAGCTTTAGCAATCAGCCCCAGCATTTT
size: few; D: TRBD1; J: TRBJ2-7; V: TRBV5-1; CDR3: CASWPGQGQVYEQYF; DNA: TGCGCCAGCTGGCCGGGACAGGGTCAGGTCTACGAGCAGTACTTC
size: many; D: NA; J: TRBJ1-5; V: TRBV6-2/TRBV6-3; CDR3: CASSYSITEQPQHF; DNA: TGTGCCAGCAGTTACTCGATAACTGAACAGCCCCAGCATTTT
size: many; D: TRBD2; J: TRBJ2-1; V: TRBV4-3; CDR3: CASSQSLTSVYNEQFF; DNA: TGCGCCAGCAGCCAAAGCCTGACTAGCGTATACAATGAGCAGTTCTTC
size: few; D: TRBD2; J: TRBJ2-1; V: TRBV28; CDR3: CASSSLTSGSSYNEQFF; DNA: TGTGCCAGCAGTTCGTTGACTAGCGGGAGCTCCTACAATGAGCAGTTCTTC
size: many; D: NA; J: TRBJ2-2; V: TRBV20-1; CDR3: CSARDRGNTGELFF; DNA: TGCAGTGCTAGAGACAGGGGGAACACCGGGGAGCTGTTTTTT
size: many; D: NA; J: TRBJ1-5; V: TRBV7-2; CDR3: CASSPTGGQPQHF; DNA: TGTGCCAGCAGCCCTACGGGAGGTCAGCCCCAGCATTTT
size: many; D: NA; J: TRBJ2-1; V: TRBV7-7; CDR3: CASSPVAGQANEQFF; DNA: TGTGCTAGCAGCCCCGTGGCCGGGCAGGCTAATGAGCAGTTCTTC
size: many; D: TRBD2; J: TRBJ2-1; V: TRBV4-1; CDR3: CASSLQNLAGGPDEQFF; DNA: TGCGCCAGCAGCCTTCAGAACCTAGCGGGAGGGCCTGATGAGCAGTTCTTC
size: many; D: NA; J: TRBJ2-1; V: TRBV30; CDR3: CAWSHPYNEQFF; DNA: TGTGCCTGGAGTCATCCATACAATGAGCAGTTCTTC
size: once; D: TRBD2; J: TRBJ2-1; V: TRBV12-3/TRBV12-4; CDR3: CASSLEGLAYNEQFF; DNA: TGTGCCAGCAGTTTAGAGGGACTAGCGTACAATGAGCAGTTCTTC
size: many; D: NA; J: TRBJ2-5; V: TRBV5-1; CDR3: CASSLGSYQETQYF; DNA: TGCGCCAGCAGCTTGGGGTCGTACCAAGAGACCCAGTACTTC
size: few; D: TRBD2; J: TRBJ2-2; V: TRBV9; CDR3: CASSHVAGGIPSTGELFF; DNA: TGTGCCAGCAGCCATGTAGCGGGAGGGATCCCGAGCACCGGGGAGCTGTTTTTT
size: many; D: NA; J: TRBJ2-6; V: TRBV11-1; CDR3: CASSPPGSPGANVLTF; DNA: TGTGCCAGCAGCCCCCCCGGGAGTCCTGGGGCCAACGTCCTGACTTTC
size: many; D: NA; J: TRBJ2-3; V: TRBV6-2/TRBV6-3; CDR3: CASSYSLAPTDTQYF; DNA: TGTGCCAGCAGTTACTCACTAGCTCCCACAGATACGCAGTATTTT
size: many; D: NA; J: TRBJ1-3; V: TRBV7-9; CDR3: CASSPTVSSGNTIYF; DNA: TGTGCCAGCAGCCCGACGGTGTCTTCTGGAAACACCATATATTTT